The T cell receptor (beta chain) described here comes from a study of T cell responses to AZD1222 COVID-19 vaccine. Overall study results and limits: Spike-spanning, vaccine-associated CD4 TCRs were dominant at 160-218 and 743-854. There were mostly white British donors and more females than males, and clonal diversity was possibly underestimated.

Sequencing used immunoSEQ multiplex PCR; TCRdb keeps in-frame clones, though not all of them. Of about 73,000 clones listed, about nine tenths were seen once; the top ten hold less than 20%. Points on this clone: Its antigen is not known.

This CDR3 has 14 amino acids. The germline gives CDR1 LNHDA, CDR2 SQIVND (reference sequence). The trim removed 7 bases at V and 8 bases at J, leaving 13 bases unmatched. The sample here was peripheral blood, taken on day 0 of AZD1222 vaccination. The gene calls are TRBV19 and TRBJ1-2, with 7 bases fitting TRBD1. The clonotype originates from an adult in good health. CDR3 in amino acids: CASNPGRGQEGYTF. CDR3 nucleotide sequence: TGTGCCAGTAATCCGGGAAGGGGGCAAGAGGGCTACACCTTC.